This T cell receptor (beta chain) is from a study of blood T cell repertoires in COVID-19. Study-wide background: The origin of the acute and convalescent COVID-19 samples was the United States, Italy and Spain. PBMCs, B-cell-depleted T cells, or T cells provided the cDNA or gDNA that made up the material.

J was trimmed by 4 bases and V by 4 bases; bases with no gene match: 7. This CDR3 has 14 residues. The germline CDR1 and CDR2 sequences are SGHDT and YYEEEE. Original handling: Amplifying reference gene primers gave estimates of nucleated cell counts. Generated by immunoSEQ multiplex PCR, the TCRdb table keeps only in-frame clones and is missing some. For V, J and clone size, that table is used; D and trimming come from the DNA. The sample yields roughly 230,000 clones, approximately 84% seen once. This TCR derives from a middle-aged man with acute or convalescent COVID-19. The V and J genes are TRBV5-6 and TRBJ2-7, with 8 bases aligning to TRBD2. Source material: peripheral blood. CDR3 coding DNA: TGTGCCAGCAGCGTAGCGGGGACGGGTTACGAGCAGTACTTC. Amino acids: CASSVAGTGYEQYF.